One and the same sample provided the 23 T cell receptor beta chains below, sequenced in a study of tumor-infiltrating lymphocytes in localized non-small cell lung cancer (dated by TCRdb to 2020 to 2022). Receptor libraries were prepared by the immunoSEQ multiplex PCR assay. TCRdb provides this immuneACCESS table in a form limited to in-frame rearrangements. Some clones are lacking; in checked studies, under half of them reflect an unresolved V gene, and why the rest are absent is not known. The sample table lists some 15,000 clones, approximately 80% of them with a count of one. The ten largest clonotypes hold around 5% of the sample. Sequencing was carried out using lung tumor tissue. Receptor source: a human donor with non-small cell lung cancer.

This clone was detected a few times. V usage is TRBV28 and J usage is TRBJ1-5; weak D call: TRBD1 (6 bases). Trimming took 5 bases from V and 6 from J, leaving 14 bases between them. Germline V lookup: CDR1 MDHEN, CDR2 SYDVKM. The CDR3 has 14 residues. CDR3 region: CASSLRQVAQPQHF. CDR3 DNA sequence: TGTGCCAGCAGTCTCAGACAGGTCGCTCAGCCCCAGCATTTT. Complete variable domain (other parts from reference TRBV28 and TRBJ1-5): DVKVTQSSRYLVKRTGEKVFLECVQDMDHENMFWYRQDPGLGLRLIYFSYDVKMKEKGDIPEGYSVSREKKERFSLILESASTNQTSMYLCASSLRQVAQPQHFGDGTRLSIL.

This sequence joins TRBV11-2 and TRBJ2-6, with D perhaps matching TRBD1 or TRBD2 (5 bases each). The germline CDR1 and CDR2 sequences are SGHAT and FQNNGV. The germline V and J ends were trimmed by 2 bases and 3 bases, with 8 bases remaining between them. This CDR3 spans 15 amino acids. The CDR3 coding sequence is TGTGCCAGCAGCTTACGAGGGGTTGGGGCCAACGTCCTGACTTTC. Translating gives CASSLRGVGANVLTF.

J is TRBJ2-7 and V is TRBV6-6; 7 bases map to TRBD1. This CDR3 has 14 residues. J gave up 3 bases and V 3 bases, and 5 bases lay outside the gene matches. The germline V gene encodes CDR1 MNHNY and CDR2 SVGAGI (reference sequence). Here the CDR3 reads CASSYGTDFYEQYF. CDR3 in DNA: TGTGCCAGCAGTTATGGGACAGATTTCTACGAGCAGTACTTC.

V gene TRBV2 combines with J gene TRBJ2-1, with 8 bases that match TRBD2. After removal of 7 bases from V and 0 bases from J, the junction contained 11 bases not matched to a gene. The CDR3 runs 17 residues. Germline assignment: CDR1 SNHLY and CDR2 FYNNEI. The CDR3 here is CASKDFSGDYSYNEQFF. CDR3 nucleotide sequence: TGTGCCAGCAAAGACTTTAGCGGGGACTACTCCTACAATGAGCAGTTCTTC.

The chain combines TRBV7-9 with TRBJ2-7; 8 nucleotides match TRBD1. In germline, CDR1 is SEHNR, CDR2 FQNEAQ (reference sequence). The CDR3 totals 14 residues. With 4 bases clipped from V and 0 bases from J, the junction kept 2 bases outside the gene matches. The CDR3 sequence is CASSSDRASYEQYF. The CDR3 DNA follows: TGTGCCAGCAGCTCGGACAGGGCCTCCTACGAGCAGTACTTC.

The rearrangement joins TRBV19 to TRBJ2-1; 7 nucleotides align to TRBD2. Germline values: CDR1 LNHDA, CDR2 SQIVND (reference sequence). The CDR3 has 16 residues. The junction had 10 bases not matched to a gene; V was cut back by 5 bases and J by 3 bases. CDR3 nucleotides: TGTGCCAGTAGTGCGGTACCCAGCGGGATCTACAATGAGCAGTTCTTC. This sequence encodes CASSAVPSGIYNEQFF. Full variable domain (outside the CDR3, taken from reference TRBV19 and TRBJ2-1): DGGITQSPKYLFRKEGQNVTLSCEQNLNHDAMYWYRQDPGQGLRLIYYSQIVNDFQKGDIAEGYSVSREKKESFPLTVTSAQKNPTAFYLCASSAVPSGIYNEQFFGPGTRLTVL.

Here the CDR3 reads CASSPDSPNYGYTF. The CDR3 coding sequence is TGCGCCAGCAGCCCGGACAGCCCCAACTATGGCTACACCTTC. The V call is TRBV5-1, the J call TRBJ1-2; maybe TRBD1 (6 bases). This CDR3 contains 14 residues. Germline V CDR1 and CDR2: SGHRS, YFSETQ. Deletions cut 4 bases from V and 2 bases from J, with 12 bases between.

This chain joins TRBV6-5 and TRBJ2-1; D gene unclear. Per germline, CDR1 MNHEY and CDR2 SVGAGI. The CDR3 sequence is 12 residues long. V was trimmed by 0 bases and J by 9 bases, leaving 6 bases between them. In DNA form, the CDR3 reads TGTGCCAGCAGTTACTCTGGCGGTGAGCAGTTCTTC. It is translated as CASSYSGGEQFF.

The DNA for the CDR3 is TGTGCCAGCAGCACCAGGACAGGGTGGCATTCACCCCTCCACTTT. Protein sequence: CASSTRTGWHSPLHF. This sequence joins TRBV9 and TRBJ1-6; 8 positions match TRBD1. This CDR3 has 15 residues. V lost 4 bases, J lost 8 bases, and 8 bases stayed unmatched. Germline loops: CDR1 SGDLS, CDR2 YYNGEE.

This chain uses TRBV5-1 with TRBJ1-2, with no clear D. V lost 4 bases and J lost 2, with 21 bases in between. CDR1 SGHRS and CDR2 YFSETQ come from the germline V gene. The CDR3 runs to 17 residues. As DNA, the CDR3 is TGCGCCAGCAGCAATTGGAAACCTGCATTAGTCAACTATGGCTACACCTTC. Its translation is CASSNWKPALVNYGYTF. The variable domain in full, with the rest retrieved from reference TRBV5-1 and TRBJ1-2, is KAGVTQTPRYLIKTRGQQVTLSCSPISGHRSVSWYQQTPGQGLQFLFEYFSETQRNKGNFPGRFSGRQFSNSRSEMNVSTLELGDSALYLCASSNWKPALVNYGYTFGSGTRLTVV.

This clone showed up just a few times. The CDR3 region is CASSPTGTPGYEQYF. The CDR3 DNA follows: TGTGCCAGCAGCCCGACAGGGACCCCAGGGTACGAGCAGTACTTC. The V call is TRBV9, the J call TRBJ2-7, with TRBD1 identical over 7 bases. The V segment lost 4 bases and the J segment 4 bases; nucleotides outside the gene matches: 11. Per germline, CDR1 SGDLS and CDR2 YYNGEE. The CDR3 is made up of 15 amino acids.

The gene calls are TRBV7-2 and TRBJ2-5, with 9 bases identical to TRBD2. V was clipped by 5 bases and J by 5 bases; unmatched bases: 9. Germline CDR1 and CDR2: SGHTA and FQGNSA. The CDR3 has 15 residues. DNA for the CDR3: TGTGCCAGCAGCCTTGTGGCGGGAGGGCGGGAGACCCAGTACTTC. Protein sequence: CASSLVAGGRETQYF.

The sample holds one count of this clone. CDR3 DNA sequence: TGTGCCAGCAGCCCTCCTTCCGGGGGCGGCTACACCTTC. Residues: CASSPPSGGGYTF. The V call is TRBV11-1, the J call TRBJ1-2; the D gene is possibly TRBD1 (6 bases). Germline loops: CDR1 SGHAT, CDR2 FQDESV (reference sequence). The ends were cut back, 5 bases at V and 8 bases at J, with 15 bases in the middle. The CDR3 extends over 13 amino acids. The complete variable domain, with remaining parts taken from reference TRBV11-1 and TRBJ1-2, reads EAEVAQSPRYKITEKSQAVAFWCDPISGHATLYWYRQILGQGPELLVQFQDESVVDDSQLPKDRFSAERLKGVDSTLKIQPAELGDSAMYLCASSPPSGGGYTFGSGTRLTVV.

The CDR3 nucleotides read TGTGCCAGTAGTATTAGAGGGAGATTAACCGGGGAGCTGTTTTTT. The encoded protein is CASSIRGRLTGELFF. The chain couples TRBV19 to TRBJ2-2; D perhaps matches TRBD2 (5 bases). V was clipped by 3 bases and J by 5 bases, with 13 bases between them. Germline CDR1 reads LNHDA; CDR2 reads SQIVND (reference sequence). This CDR3 contains 15 residues.

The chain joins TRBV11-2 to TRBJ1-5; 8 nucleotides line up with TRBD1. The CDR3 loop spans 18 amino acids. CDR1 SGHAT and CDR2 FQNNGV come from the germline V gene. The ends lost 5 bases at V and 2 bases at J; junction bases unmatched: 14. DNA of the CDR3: TGTGCCAGCAGCGATTACCGGCCAGGGGGCGGTTGCAATCAGCCCCAGCATTTT. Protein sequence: CASSDYRPGGGCNQPQHF.

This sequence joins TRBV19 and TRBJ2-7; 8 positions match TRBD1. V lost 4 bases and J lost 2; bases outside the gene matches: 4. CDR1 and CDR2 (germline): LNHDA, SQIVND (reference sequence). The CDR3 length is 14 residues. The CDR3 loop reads CASSTAGGTYEQYF. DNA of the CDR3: TGTGCCAGTAGTACGGCAGGGGGCACCTACGAGCAGTACTTC.

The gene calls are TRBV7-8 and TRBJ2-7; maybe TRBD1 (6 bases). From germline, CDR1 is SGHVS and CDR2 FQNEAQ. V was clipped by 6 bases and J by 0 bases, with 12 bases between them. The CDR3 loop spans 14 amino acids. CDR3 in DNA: TGTGCCAGCAGTTGGCTAGGGGGCTCCTACGAGCAGTACTTC. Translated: CASSWLGGSYEQYF. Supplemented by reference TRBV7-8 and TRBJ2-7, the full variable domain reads GAGVSQSPRYKVAKRGQDVALRCDPISGHVSLFWYQQALGQGPEFLTYFQNEAQLDKSGLPSDRFFAERPEGSVSTLKIQRTQQEDSAVYLCASSWLGGSYEQYFGPGTRLTVT.

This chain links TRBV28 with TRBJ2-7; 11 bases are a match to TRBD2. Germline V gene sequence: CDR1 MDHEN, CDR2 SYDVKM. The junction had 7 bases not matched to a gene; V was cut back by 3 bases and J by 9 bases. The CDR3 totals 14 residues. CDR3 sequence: CASSFLLAGGRQYF. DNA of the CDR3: TGTGCCAGCAGTTTTCTTCTAGCGGGAGGACGGCAGTACTTC.

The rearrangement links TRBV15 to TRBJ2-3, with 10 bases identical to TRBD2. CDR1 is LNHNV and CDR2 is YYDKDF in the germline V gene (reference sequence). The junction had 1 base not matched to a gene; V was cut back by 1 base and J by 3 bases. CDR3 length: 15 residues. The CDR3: CATSRGAGGTDTQYF. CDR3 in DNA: TGTGCCACCAGCAGAGGAGCGGGGGGGACAGATACGCAGTATTTT.

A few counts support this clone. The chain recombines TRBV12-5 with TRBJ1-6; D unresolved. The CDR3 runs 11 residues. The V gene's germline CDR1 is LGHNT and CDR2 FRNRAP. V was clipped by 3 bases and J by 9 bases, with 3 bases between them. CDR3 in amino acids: CASGFTSPLHF. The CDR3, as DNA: TGTGCTAGTGGTTTTACTTCACCCCTCCACTTT.

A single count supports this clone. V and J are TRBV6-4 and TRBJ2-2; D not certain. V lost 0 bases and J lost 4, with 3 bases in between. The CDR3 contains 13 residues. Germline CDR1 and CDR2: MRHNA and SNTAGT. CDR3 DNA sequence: TGTGCCAGCAGTGACTCGGCCACCGGGGAGCTGTTTTTT. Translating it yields CASSDSATGELFF.

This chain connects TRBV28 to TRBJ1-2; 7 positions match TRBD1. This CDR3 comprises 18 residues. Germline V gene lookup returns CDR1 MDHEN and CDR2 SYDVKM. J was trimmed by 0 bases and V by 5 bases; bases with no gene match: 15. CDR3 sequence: CASSPLTGPIAANYGYTF. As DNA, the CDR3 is TGTGCCAGCAGTCCCTTGACAGGGCCCATTGCAGCTAACTATGGCTACACCTTC.

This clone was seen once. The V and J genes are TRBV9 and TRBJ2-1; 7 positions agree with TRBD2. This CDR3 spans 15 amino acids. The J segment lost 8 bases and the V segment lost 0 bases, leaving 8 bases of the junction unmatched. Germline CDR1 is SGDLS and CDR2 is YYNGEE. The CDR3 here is CASSVATSLGHEQFF. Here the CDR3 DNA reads TGTGCCAGCAGCGTAGCGACTAGCTTAGGCCATGAGCAGTTCTTC.